One sample yielded the 32 T cell receptor beta chains listed below, sequenced in a study of blood T cell repertoires in COVID-19 (dated by TCRdb to the early 2020s). The protocol used for the library was the immunoSEQ multiplex PCR assay. In TCRdb, the immuneACCESS table is reduced to in-frame sequences with V and J assigned. These tables do not hold every clone; where another copy was compared, an unresolved V gene accounts for under half, and the others remain unexplained. The sample contains more than 80,000 clones, approximately 85% of them found a single time. The leading ten clones occupy around 3.3% of the sample. Sequencing was carried out using peripheral blood. The source is a woman older than 75 with COVID-19, enrolled during active disease.

The genes are TRBV5-6 and TRBJ2-7; D gene ambiguous. Per the germline V gene, CDR1 is SGHDT and CDR2 is YYEEEE. The CDR3 loop spans 12 amino acids. V shed 2 bases and J shed 3 bases, with 6 bases lying between them. CDR3 amino acids: CASSFLFYEQYF. In nucleotides, the CDR3 is TGTGCCAGCAGCTTCTTATTCTACGAGCAGTACTTC. Supplemented by reference TRBV5-6 and TRBJ2-7, the full variable domain reads DAGVTQSPTHLIKTRGQQVTLRCSPKSGHDTVSWYQQALGQGPQFIFQYYEEEERQRGNFPDRFSGHQFPNYSSELNVNALLLGDSALYLCASSFLFYEQYFGPGTRLTVT.

This chain uses TRBV27 with TRBJ1-1, with D unclear. CDR3 length: 14 residues. The V end was cut by 6 bases, the J end by 1 base, with 12 bases between. Germline CDR1 reads MNHEY; CDR2 reads SMNVEV (reference sequence). The CDR3 sequence: CASSLRDWNTEAFF. CDR3 in DNA: TGTGCCAGCAGCCTCCGGGATTGGAACACTGAAGCTTTCTTT.

The chain combines TRBV9 with TRBJ2-5; 8 bases map to TRBD1. The CDR3 is made up of 14 amino acids. The V gene end was trimmed by 3 bases and the J gene end by 3 bases; junction bases not matched to a gene: 4. Germline CDR1 and CDR2: SGDLS and YYNGEE. The CDR3 spells CASSAGTGEETQYF. In nucleotides, the CDR3 is TGTGCCAGCAGCGCAGGGACAGGAGAAGAGACCCAGTACTTC.

This chain joins TRBV4-1 and TRBJ2-3; a weak D match, TRBD2 (5 bases). CDR1 is MGHRA and CDR2 is YSYEKL in the germline V gene. The CDR3 is 16 amino acids. V was trimmed by 1 base and J by 0 bases, leaving 11 bases between them. The CDR3 DNA sequence: TGCGCCAGCAGCCAAGGTGCAGCGGCTAGCACAGATACGCAGTATTTT. Encoded protein: CASSQGAAASTDTQYF.

This chain links TRBV29-1 with TRBJ2-3, with 9 bases fitting TRBD1. Unmatched junction bases numbered 5, after V lost 7 bases and J lost 3 bases. The germline gives CDR1 SQVTM, CDR2 ANQGSEA. The CDR3 is 13 amino acids. CDR3 nucleotide sequence: TGCAGCGCGGACAGGGGATGGACAGATACGCAGTATTTT. Translation: CSADRGWTDTQYF.

This clone was counted a few times. The chain combines TRBV5-5 with TRBJ1-2, with D tentatively TRBD1 (6 bases). V dropped 4 bases and J dropped 1 base, with 11 bases sitting between them. The V gene's germline CDR1 is SGHKS and CDR2 YYEKEE (reference sequence). The CDR3 consists of 14 residues. CDR3 in amino acids: CASSGGAVNYGYTF. The CDR3 DNA follows: TGTGCCAGCAGCGGGGGGGCCGTTAACTATGGCTACACCTTC.

V and J are TRBV4-3 and TRBJ1-2; TRBD1 agrees at 7 bases. The ends lost 4 bases at V and 8 bases at J; junction bases unmatched: 7. The CDR3 sequence is 13 residues long. CDR1 LGHNA and CDR2 YSLEER come from the germline V gene. CDR3 sequence reads: CASSRPGQYGYTF. The CDR3, as DNA: TGCGCCAGCAGCCGACCGGGACAGTACGGCTACACCTTC.

The table lists this clone with a few counts. The rearrangement joins TRBV10-3 to TRBJ2-3; 11 positions agree with TRBD2. The CDR3 loop spans 18 amino acids. Germline V lookup: CDR1 ENHRY, CDR2 SYGVKD. Trimming cost V 7 bases and J 1 base; bases outside gene matches: 13. The CDR3 loop is CAITQAPTGLAGTDTQYF. The CDR3 DNA is TGTGCCATCACACAAGCCCCGACGGGACTAGCGGGCACAGATACGCAGTATTTT.

The chain has TRBV13 and TRBJ2-2; 8 bases fit TRBD1. After removal of 4 bases from V and 4 bases from J, the junction contained 8 bases not matched to a gene. Germline V gives CDR1 PRHDT, CDR2 FYEKMQ (reference sequence). This CDR3 is built from 16 residues. CDR3 nucleotide sequence: TGTGCCAGCAGCTGGGGGGACAGGCTCAGCACCGGGGAGCTGTTTTTT. Its translation is CASSWGDRLSTGELFF. Together with reference TRBV13 and TRBJ2-2, the CDR3 gives the full variable domain: AAGVIQSPRHLIKEKRETATLKCYPIPRHDTVYWYQQGPGQDPQFLISFYEKMQSDKGSIPDRFSAQQFSDYHSELNMSSLELGDSALYFCASSWGDRLSTGELFFGEGSRLTVL.

The CDR3 region is CASSIGDRAPPTYGYTF. The CDR3 DNA reads TGTGCCAGTAGTATAGGGGACAGGGCTCCACCGACCTATGGCTACACCTTC. The rearrangement uses TRBV19 and TRBJ1-2; 9 nucleotides align to TRBD1. This CDR3 is 17 amino acids long. Germline V lookup: CDR1 LNHDA, CDR2 SQIVND (reference sequence). V was clipped by 1 base and J by 4 bases; unmatched bases: 10.

This clone has a handful of counts. The chain uses TRBV18 and TRBJ1-6, with D uncertain. The CDR3 loop spans 12 amino acids. Germline assignment: CDR1 KGHSH and CDR2 LQKENI. The V and J ends lost 3 bases and 10 bases respectively, with 7 bases between them. Here the CDR3 reads CASSPPQSPLHF. CDR3 coding DNA: TGTGCCAGCTCACCCCCACAGTCACCCCTCCACTTT.

In this sample, this clone turned up once. V usage is TRBV27 and J usage is TRBJ1-5; TRBD1 matches 7 bases. Per germline, CDR1 MNHEY and CDR2 SMNVEV (reference sequence). The CDR3 totals 13 residues. The J segment lost 5 bases and the V segment lost 4 bases, leaving 2 bases of the junction unmatched. The CDR3 region is CASSYRGHQPQHF. The DNA of the CDR3 is TGTGCCAGCAGTTATAGGGGGCATCAGCCCCAGCATTTT.

V and J are TRBV11-2 and TRBJ2-1; a weak D match, TRBD2 (6 bases). V shed 1 base and J shed 4 bases, with 14 bases lying between them. CDR1 is SGHAT and CDR2 is FQNNGV in the germline V gene. This CDR3 region has 16 residues. The CDR3, as DNA: TGTGCCAGCAGCTTAGGGGTCGCGGGGCATTACAATGAGCAGTTCTTC. It yields the protein CASSLGVAGHYNEQFF.

The chain links TRBV12-5 to TRBJ1-1, with D perhaps matching TRBD1 (5 bases). The CDR3 extends over 13 amino acids. Germline lookup yields CDR1 LGHNT and CDR2 FRNRAP. Trimming took 6 bases from V and 1 from J, leaving 9 bases between them. CDR3 loop: CASGYTGNTEAFF. The DNA of the CDR3 is TGTGCTAGTGGGTATACAGGGAACACTGAAGCTTTCTTT. Drawing the rest from reference TRBV12-5 and TRBJ1-1, the complete variable domain is DARVTQTPRHKVTEMGQEVTMRCQPILGHNTVFWYRQTMMQGLELLAYFRNRAPLDDSGMPKDRFSAEMPDATLATLKIQPSEPRDSAVYFCASGYTGNTEAFFGQGTRLTVV.

The CDR3 reads CASSLVNSDRVYTGELFF. CDR3 DNA sequence: TGTGCCAGCAGCTTAGTGAACTCGGACAGGGTTTACACCGGGGAGCTGTTTTTT. The chain uses TRBV7-6 and TRBJ2-2, with TRBD1 matching over 8 bases. Trimming took 1 base from V and 3 from J; bases not matched to a gene: 10. The germline CDR1 and CDR2 sequences are SGHVS and FNYEAQ. CDR3 length: 18 residues. The variable domain in full, with the rest retrieved from reference TRBV7-6 and TRBJ2-2, is GAGVSQSPRYKVTKRGQDVALRCDPISGHVSLYWYRQALGQGPEFLTYFNYEAQQDKSGLPNDRFSAERPEGSISTLTIQRTEQRDSAMYRCASSLVNSDRVYTGELFFGEGSRLTVL.

The V and J genes are TRBV20-1 and TRBJ1-1; 7 nucleotides line up with TRBD1. Germline CDR1 is DFQATT and CDR2 is SNEGSKA (reference sequence). This CDR3 is built from 11 residues. The CDR3 sequence is CGSGGHTEAFF. The CDR3 DNA reads TGCGGGTCAGGGGGTCACACTGAAGCTTTCTTT.

This rearrangement joins TRBV7-2 to TRBJ1-6; a weak D match, TRBD1 (6 bases). The CDR3 is 16 amino acids. From germline, CDR1 is SGHTA and CDR2 FQGNSA. V lost 1 base and J 1 base, leaving 8 bases between the germline ends. This chain's CDR3 is CASSLVRGSYNSPLHF. The CDR3 coding sequence is TGTGCCAGCAGCTTAGTGAGGGGGTCCTATAATTCACCCCTCCACTTT.

The J gene is TRBJ2-7, the V gene TRBV11-3, with no clear D. CDR3 size: 14 residues. Trimming stripped 1 base from V and 3 bases from J, with 10 bases between. Germline CDR1 and CDR2: SGHNT and YENEEA. The CDR3 spells CASSLGASSYEQYF. The CDR3 nucleotides are TGTGCCAGCAGCTTAGGGGCCAGCAGCTACGAGCAGTACTTC. The full variable domain, its missing parts supplied by reference TRBV11-3 and TRBJ2-7, is EAGVVQSPRYKIIEKKQPVAFWCNPISGHNTLYWYLQNLGQGPELLIRYENEEAVDDSQLPKDRFSAERLKGVDSTLKIQPAELGDSAVYLCASSLGASSYEQYFGPGTRLTVT.

The chain links TRBV18 to TRBJ2-7; 8 bases agree with TRBD1. The trim removed 3 bases at V and 4 bases at J, leaving 11 bases unmatched. In germline, CDR1 is KGHSH, CDR2 LQKENI. The CDR3 contains 16 residues. The chain's CDR3 is CASSPTMTGVSYEQYF. In DNA form, the CDR3 reads TGTGCCAGCTCACCGACAATGACAGGGGTTTCATACGAGCAGTACTTC. Full variable domain (rest looked up from reference TRBV18 and TRBJ2-7): NAGVMQNPRHLVRRRGQEARLRCSPMKGHSHVYWYRQLPEEGLKFMVYLQKENIIDESGMPKERFSAEFPKEGPSILRIQQVVRGDSAAYFCASSPTMTGVSYEQYFGPGTRLTVT.

This clone was found a few times. The CDR3 region has the DNA TGTGCCAGCAGCTCACGGGGGAGCTCCTACAATGAGCAGTTCTTC. Amino acids: CASSSRGSSYNEQFF. This rearrangement joins TRBV7-8 to TRBJ2-1, with D possibly matching TRBD2 (6 bases). The V gene's germline CDR1 is SGHVS and CDR2 FQNEAQ. V was cut by 4 bases and J by 0 bases, with 10 bases left in between. CDR3 size: 15 residues.

V gene TRBV30 combines with J gene TRBJ2-1; 8 bases align to TRBD1. With 2 bases clipped from V and 5 bases from J, the junction kept 5 bases outside the gene matches. The germline CDR1 and CDR2 sequences are GTSNPN and SVGIG (reference sequence). The CDR3 has 14 amino acids. CDR3 protein: CAWSHWTGNNEQFF. The DNA for the CDR3 is TGTGCCTGGAGTCATTGGACAGGGAACAATGAGCAGTTCTTC. The entire variable domain, with the rest obtained from reference TRBV30 and TRBJ2-1, is as follows: SQTIHQWPATLVQPVGSPLSLECTVEGTSNPNLYWYRQAAGRGLQLLFYSVGIGQISSEVPQNLSASRPQDRQFILSSKKLLLSDSGFYLCAWSHWTGNNEQFFGPGTRLTVL.

In its sample, this clone was seen once. The V and J genes are TRBV30 and TRBJ1-3; tentatively, D is TRBD1 (5 bases). The CDR3 has 19 residues. Germline V gene data show CDR1 as GTSNPN and CDR2 as SVGIG (reference sequence). V was trimmed by 2 bases and J by 3 bases, leaving 26 bases between them. As DNA, the CDR3 is TGTGCCTGGAGTCCTGGTGCCAGGGTAAAACCCTCGGGTGGAAACACCATATATTTT. This gives the protein CAWSPGARVKPSGGNTIYF.

The V call is TRBV4-1, the J call TRBJ2-7; 11 bases match TRBD2. J lost 3 bases, V lost 4 bases, and 8 bases had no gene match. There are 16 residues in the CDR3. CDR1 and CDR2 (germline): MGHRA, YSYEKL. As DNA, the CDR3 is TGCGCCAGCAGCCGTCAAACTAGCGGGAGTAACTACGAGCAGTACTTC. This sequence encodes CASSRQTSGSNYEQYF.

The chain carries TRBV24-1 and TRBJ2-1; 7 bases fit TRBD1. CDR1 is KGHDR, CDR2 SFDVKD, per germline. With V trimmed by 2 bases and J by 6 bases, 6 bases remained unmatched. This CDR3 region has 15 residues. Written as DNA, the CDR3 is TGTGCCACCAGTGATTCGGACAGGTCTTCCAATGAGCAGTTCTTC. Translation gives CATSDSDRSSNEQFF.

CDR3 DNA sequence: TGCAGCGTTGAAAGCAACTATGGCTACACCTTC. Encoded protein: CSVESNYGYTF. The chain recombines TRBV29-1 with TRBJ1-2; D is undetermined. Per the germline V gene, CDR1 is SQVTM and CDR2 is ANQGSEA. The germline V and J ends were trimmed by 2 bases and 2 bases, with 3 bases remaining between them. The CDR3 spans 11 residues.

This clone was observed a single time. The CDR3 DNA follows: TGTGCCAGCATGCGGGAGCAGTCTTCCCGGCAGTTCTTC. This encodes CASMREQSSRQFF. The chain couples TRBV2 to TRBJ2-1; 7 bases map to TRBD2. The CDR3 length is 13 residues. J lost 12 bases, V lost 7 bases, and 12 bases had no gene match. The germline V gene encodes CDR1 SNHLY and CDR2 FYNNEI.

This chain joins TRBV12-3 or TRBV12-4 and TRBJ2-3; weak D call: TRBD2 (6 bases). This CDR3 has 11 amino acids. Trimming removed 8 bases at V and 9 bases at J, with 12 bases between. The DNA of the CDR3 is TGTGCCAGCTCACTAGGAGGGACGCAGTATTTT. Protein: CASSLGGTQYF.

This chain links TRBV5-1 with TRBJ2-2; TRBD1 aligns across 9 bases. The CDR3 is 15 amino acids. Germline V CDR1 and CDR2: SGHRS, YFSETQ. With V trimmed by 7 bases and J by 2 bases, 6 bases remained unmatched. CDR3 bases: TGCGCCAGCGGAAACAGGGGGCAAAACACCGGGGAGCTGTTTTTT. Translation: CASGNRGQNTGELFF.

V usage is TRBV10-2 and J usage is TRBJ2-7; the match to TRBD2 covers 9 bases. Germline V lookup: CDR1 WSHSY, CDR2 SAAADI. The CDR3 has 14 amino acids. Trimming at V came to 5 bases and at J to 1 base, leaving 3 bases not matched to a gene. CDR3 residues: CASSRAGGSYEQYF. The CDR3 nucleotides read TGCGCCAGCAGTAGAGCGGGAGGTTCCTACGAGCAGTACTTC.

As regards this clone: The sample contains more than one DNA sequence encoding this CDR3. V gene TRBV9 combines with J gene TRBJ2-2; no clear D gene. The CDR3 totals 15 residues. CDR1 is SGDLS, CDR2 YYNGEE, per germline. Trimming cost V 0 bases and J 0 bases, with 6 bases left between them. The CDR3 sequence is CASSVGGANTGELFF. The CDR3 nucleotides read TGTGCCAGCAGCGTAGGTGGAGCGAACACCGGGGAGCTGTTTTTT.

The gene calls are TRBV19 and TRBJ2-2; perhaps TRBD2 as D (5 bases). The CDR3 is made up of 14 amino acids. The V end was cut by 6 bases, the J end by 3 bases, with 11 bases between. The germline V gene encodes CDR1 LNHDA and CDR2 SQIVND (reference sequence). The CDR3 loop is CASSHGLYTGELFF. The CDR3 DNA follows: TGTGCCAGTAGCCATGGACTGTACACCGGGGAGCTGTTTTTT.

The rearrangement uses TRBV6-5 and TRBJ1-2, with D possibly matching TRBD1 (5 bases). The CDR3 has 15 amino acids. Germline lookup yields CDR1 MNHEY and CDR2 SVGAGI. V dropped 6 bases and J dropped 4 bases, with 18 bases sitting between them. CDR3 loop: CASSAGFFATYGYTF. The CDR3 nucleotides are TGTGCCAGCAGCGCAGGGTTTTTTGCAACCTATGGCTACACCTTC.